The following is a T cell receptor beta chain sequence with its context. The CDR3 consists of 14 residues. V lost 4 bases and J 5 bases, leaving 15 bases between the germline ends. Germline lookup yields CDR1 MGHRA and CDR2 YSYEKL. The data derive from a study of blood T cell repertoires in COVID-19. Study-level information: Donors in the United States, Italy and Spain gave samples during acute or convalescent COVID-19.

Libraries were prepared by immunoSEQ multiplex PCR; TCRdb keeps only in-frame clonotypes and omits some of them. Of 180,000 or so clones listed, 80% to 90% were seen once; the top ten hold roughly 2.6%. This chain uses TRBV4-1 with TRBJ2-7; a possible D gene is TRBD1 (5 bases). Sequencing used peripheral blood. This TCR was sampled from a man aged 35-49 years with active or convalescent COVID-19. The CDR3 DNA reads as TGCGCCAGCAGCCTCCAGACAGCAGGCCACGAGCAGTACTTC. Protein sequence: CASSLQTAGHEQYF.